This T cell receptor beta chain was recovered during a study of regulatory T cells in long-lasting Graves disease. Findings of the study overall: Persistent Graves' patients showed a TCR diversity that was lower than that of newly diagnosed ones. Public clonotype sharing was higher in persistent than newly diagnosed patients.

Time point reported: newly diagnosed GD, antithyroid drugs for less than 3 months. Extracted RNA from PBMCs served as the source of the TCR library. This clonotype was seen ten or more times. Antigen unknown. V lost 0 bases to trimming and J lost 0 bases; unmatched junction nucleotides: 11. The germline CDR1 and CDR2 sequences are DFQATT and SNEGSKA (reference sequence). This CDR3 has 19 amino acids. Investigators prepared the TCR beta libraries by applying iRepertoire HTBI primers and Arm-PCR of CDR3 regions. TCRdb re-derived calls from the multiplex PCR reads in MiXCR, one entry per CDR3 protein. The sample records some 230,000 distinct CDR3 sequences, about 16% being singletons.

The material was peripheral blood mononuclear cells (PBMCs), obtained at new diagnosis, from a patient treated with antithyroid drugs. The receptor was derived from a female donor with Graves disease. The chain combines TRBV20-1 with TRBJ2-1; 10 nucleotides match TRBD2. The CDR3 nucleotides are TGCAGTGCTAGAGAGGCCGGGGCTAGCGGGAGCCTCTCCTACAATGAGCAGTTCTTC. Protein product: CSAREAGASGSLSYNEQFF.